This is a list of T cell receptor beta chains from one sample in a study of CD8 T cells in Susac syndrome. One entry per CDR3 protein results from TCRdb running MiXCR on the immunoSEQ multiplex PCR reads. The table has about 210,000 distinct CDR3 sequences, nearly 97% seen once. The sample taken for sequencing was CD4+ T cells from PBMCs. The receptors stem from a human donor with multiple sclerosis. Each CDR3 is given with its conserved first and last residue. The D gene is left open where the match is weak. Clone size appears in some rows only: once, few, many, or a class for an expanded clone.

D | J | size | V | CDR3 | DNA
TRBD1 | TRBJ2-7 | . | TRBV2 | CASRSNRGGEQYF | TGTGCCAGCAGGTCTAACAGGGGCGGCGAGCAGTACTTC
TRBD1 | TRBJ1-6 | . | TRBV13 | CASSKRQGRNSPLHF | TGTGCCAGCAGCAAGCGACAGGGGAGGAATTCACCCCTCCACTTT
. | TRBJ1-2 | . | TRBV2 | CASTENHYGYTF | TGTGCCAGCACTGAGAACCACTATGGCTACACCTTC
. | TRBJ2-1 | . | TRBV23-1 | CASTKAIHCEQFF | TGCGCCAGCACGAAGGCGATTCATTGTGAGCAGTTCTTC
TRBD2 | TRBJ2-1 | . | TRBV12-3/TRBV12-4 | CASSLIIAGGYNEQFF | TGTGCCAGCAGTCTCATCATAGCGGGGGGGTACAATGAGCAGTTCTTC
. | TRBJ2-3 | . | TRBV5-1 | CASSLAPGITDTQYF | TGCGCCAGCAGCTTGGCGCCAGGCATCACAGATACGCAGTATTTT
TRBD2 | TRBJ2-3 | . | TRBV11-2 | CASSVAGLAGDTQYF | TGTGCCAGCAGCGTAGCAGGGCTAGCGGGAGATACGCAGTATTTT
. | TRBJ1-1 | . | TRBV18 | CASSPRIDRDMNTEAFF | TGTGCCAGCTCACCACGTATAGACAGAGATATGAACACTGAAGCTTTCTTT
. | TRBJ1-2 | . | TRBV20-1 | CSANHGGGSYGYTF | TGCAGTGCTAACCACGGGGGGGGCAGCTATGGCTACACCTTC
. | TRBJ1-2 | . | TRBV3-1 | CASSQQGSYGYTF | TGTGCCAGCAGCCAACAGGGAAGCTATGGCTACACCTTC
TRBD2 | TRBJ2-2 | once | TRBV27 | CASSTSGSQAGELFF | TGTGCCAGCAGCACTAGCGGGAGTCAGGCCGGGGAGCTGTTTTTT
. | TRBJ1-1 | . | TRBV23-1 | CASSQSAGEAFF | TGCGCCAGCAGTCAATCGGCCGGAGAAGCTTTCTTT
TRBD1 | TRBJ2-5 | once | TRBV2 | CASSKGQQETQYF | TGTGCCAGCAGTAAGGGACAGCAAGAGACCCAGTACTTC
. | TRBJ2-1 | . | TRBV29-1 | CSVEAQFF | TGCAGCGTTGAGGCGCAGTTCTTC
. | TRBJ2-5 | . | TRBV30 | CACSDSTEETQYF | TGTGCCTGCTCCGACTCCACCGAAGAGACCCAGTACTTC
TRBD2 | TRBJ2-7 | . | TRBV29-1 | CSVRWASGTDEQYF | TGCAGCGTCCGATGGGCTAGCGGGACGGACGAGCAGTACTTC
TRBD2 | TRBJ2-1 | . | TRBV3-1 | CASSRVTSGGTYNEQFF | TGTGCCAGCAGCCGCGTGACTAGCGGGGGGACCTACAATGAGCAGTTCTTC
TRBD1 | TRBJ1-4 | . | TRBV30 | CAWSGTGVAEKLFF | TGTGCCTGGAGTGGTACAGGGGTCGCTGAGAAACTGTTTTTT
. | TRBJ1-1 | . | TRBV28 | CASGQVLMNTEAFF | TGTGCCAGCGGCCAGGTCTTGATGAACACTGAAGCTTTCTTT
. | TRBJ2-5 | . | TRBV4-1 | CASSQPLLQGKRETQYF | TGCGCCAGCAGCCAACCCTTACTCCAAGGGAAAAGAGAGACCCAGTACTTC
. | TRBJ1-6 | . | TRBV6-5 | CASSYGQRLRGSPLHF | TGTGCCAGCAGTTACGGGCAGCGATTACGGGGTTCACCCCTCCACTTT
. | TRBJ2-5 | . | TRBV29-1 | CSGRGSLSQETQYF | TGCAGCGGCCGGGGCAGCCTTAGCCAAGAGACCCAGTACTTC
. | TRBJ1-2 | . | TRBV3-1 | CASSQGPTNYGYTF | TGTGCCAGCAGCCAGGGCCCGACTAACTATGGCTACACCTTC
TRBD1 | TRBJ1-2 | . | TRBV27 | CASSFRTGGGYTF | TGTGCCAGCAGTTTTAGGACAGGGGGCGGCTACACCTTC
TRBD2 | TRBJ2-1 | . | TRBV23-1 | CASSLSSGNESYNEQFF | TGCGCCAGCAGTCTGTCTAGCGGGAATGAATCCTACAATGAGCAGTTCTTC
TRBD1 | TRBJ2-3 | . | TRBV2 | CASSDARQGNQGYF | TGTGCCAGCAGTGACGCCCGACAGGGGAACCAAGGGTATTTT
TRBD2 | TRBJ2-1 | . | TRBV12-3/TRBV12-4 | CASSPEAGASNEQFF | TGTGCCAGCAGCCCTGAAGCGGGAGCGTCGAATGAGCAGTTCTTC
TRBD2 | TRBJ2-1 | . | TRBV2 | CASRLGTSGSPQFF | TGTGCCAGCAGATTGGGGACTAGCGGGAGCCCTCAGTTCTTC
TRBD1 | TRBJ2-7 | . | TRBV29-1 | CSAEDRIVNEQYF | TGCAGCGCTGAGGACAGGATCGTCAACGAGCAGTACTTC
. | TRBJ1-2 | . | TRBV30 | CAWSFSNNYGYTF | TGTGCCTGGAGTTTCAGCAATAACTATGGCTACACCTTC
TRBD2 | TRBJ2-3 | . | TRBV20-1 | CSARLAGGDTQYF | TGCAGTGCTCGGCTAGCGGGAGGAGATACGCAGTATTTT
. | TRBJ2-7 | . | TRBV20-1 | CSARDPPKQYF | TGCAGTGCTAGAGATCCTCCTAAGCAGTACTTC
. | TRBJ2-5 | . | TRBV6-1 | CASSGVRGRVQETQYF | TGTGCCAGCAGTGGGGTCCGGGGCAGGGTGCAAGAGACCCAGTACTTC
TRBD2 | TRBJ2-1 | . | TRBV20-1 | CSTSGRGNEQFF | TGCAGCACCAGCGGGAGGGGCAATGAGCAGTTCTTC
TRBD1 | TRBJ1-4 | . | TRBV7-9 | CANSSGQGGAEKLFF | TGTGCCAACAGCTCGGGACAGGGAGGAGCCGAAAAACTGTTTTTT
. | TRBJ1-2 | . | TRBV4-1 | CASSQGERARLYGYTF | TGCGCCAGCAGCCAAGGGGAGAGAGCGAGACTCTATGGCTACACCTTC
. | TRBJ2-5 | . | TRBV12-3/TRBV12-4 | CASSTLGETQYF | TGTGCCAGCAGTACACTCGGAGAGACCCAGTACTTC
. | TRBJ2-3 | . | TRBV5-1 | CASAPIGGSTDTQYF | TGCGCCAGCGCACCTATTGGCGGGAGCACAGATACGCAGTATTTT
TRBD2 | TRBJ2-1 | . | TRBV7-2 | CASSLARGYYNEQFF | TGTGCCAGCAGCTTAGCGCGGGGGTACTACAATGAGCAGTTCTTC
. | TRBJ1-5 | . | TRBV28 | CASRRWQGGQPQHF | TGTGCCAGTAGACGTTGGCAGGGAGGTCAGCCCCAGCATTTT
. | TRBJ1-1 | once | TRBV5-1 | CASSLGTGMNTEAFF | TGCGCCAGCAGCTTGGGAACAGGGATGAACACTGAAGCTTTCTTT
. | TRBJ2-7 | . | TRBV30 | CAWSPSIYEQYF | TGTGCCTGGAGCCCTAGCATTTACGAGCAGTACTTC
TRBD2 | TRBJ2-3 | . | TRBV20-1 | CSARDERGSTDTQYF | TGCAGTGCTAGAGACGAGCGGGGGAGCACAGATACGCAGTATTTT
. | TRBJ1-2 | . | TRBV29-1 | CSVEEERTPLNYGYTF | TGCAGCGTTGAAGAAGAGCGGACACCGCTCAACTATGGCTACACCTTC